A selection of T cell receptor beta chains follows, all from one sample in a study of molecular identifiers for immune sequencing clone quantification. TCRdb called the PCR reads again in MiXCR, with one record for every CDR3 protein. The table includes 490,000 or so distinct CDR3 sequences, around 25% detected once. Sequenced sample: naive CD8+ T cells from blood, with Jurkat cell RNA spiked in. The source of these receptors is a human donor in good health. Some libraries in this study had Jurkat cell RNA spiked in. The CDR3 runs from the conserved cysteine through the conserved F or W. The D gene is left open where the match is weak. The size entry is marked missing in some rows and otherwise reads once, few, many or a size class.

j_call: TRBJ2-5
v_call: TRBV4-1
d_call: TRBD2
clone_size: many
cdr3_aa: CASSQDTLDRTSGQETQYF
cdr3_nt: TGCGCCAGCAGCCAAGACACTCTTGACCGGACTAGCGGACAAGAGACCCAGTACTTC

j_call: TRBJ2-7
v_call: TRBV7-9
d_call: TRBD1
clone_size: many
cdr3_aa: CASSRDRSEQYF
cdr3_nt: TGTGCCAGCAGCAGGGACAGAAGCGAGCAGTACTTC

j_call: TRBJ2-6
v_call: TRBV27
d_call: .
clone_size: many
cdr3_aa: CASSLIGVSGANVLTF
cdr3_nt: TGTGCCAGCAGTTTGATAGGGGTCTCTGGGGCCAACGTCCTGACTTTC

j_call: TRBJ2-7
v_call: TRBV20-1
d_call: .
clone_size: .
cdr3_aa: CSANGAQSSYEQYF
cdr3_nt: TGCAGTGCTAACGGAGCGCAGAGCTCCTACGAGCAGTACTTC

j_call: TRBJ1-2
v_call: TRBV4-3
d_call: TRBD1
clone_size: .
cdr3_aa: CANSQEPDRAFKNYGYTF
cdr3_nt: TGCGCCAACAGCCAAGAGCCCGACAGGGCCTTTAAGAACTATGGCTACACCTTC

j_call: TRBJ1-5
v_call: TRBV4-3
d_call: .
clone_size: many
cdr3_aa: CASSQDLPLTLDQPQHF
cdr3_nt: TGCGCCAGCAGCCAAGACCTCCCCCTCACTCTGGATCAGCCCCAGCATTTT

j_call: TRBJ2-7
v_call: TRBV28
d_call: .
clone_size: many
cdr3_aa: CATGEFAYEQYF
cdr3_nt: TGTGCCACGGGGGAGTTCGCCTACGAGCAGTACTTC

j_call: TRBJ1-1
v_call: TRBV3-1
d_call: .
clone_size: many
cdr3_aa: CASSQDLGENTEAFF
cdr3_nt: TGTGCCAGCAGCCAAGATTTGGGGGAGAACACTGAAGCTTTCTTT

j_call: TRBJ2-7
v_call: TRBV20-1
d_call: .
clone_size: few
cdr3_aa: CSASSRESYEQYF
cdr3_nt: TGCAGTGCTAGTAGTCGGGAATCCTACGAGCAGTACTTC

j_call: TRBJ2-1
v_call: TRBV7-9
d_call: .
clone_size: .
cdr3_aa: CASQTNYNEQFF
cdr3_nt: TGTGCCAGCCAGACCAACTACAATGAGCAGTTCTTC

j_call: TRBJ2-7
v_call: TRBV6-5
d_call: TRBD1
clone_size: many
cdr3_aa: CASSSLTGDEQYF
cdr3_nt: TGTGCCAGCAGTTCCCTGACAGGGGACGAGCAGTACTTC

j_call: TRBJ2-1
v_call: TRBV4-3
d_call: TRBD2
clone_size: many
cdr3_aa: CASSQSWTRSGKWVNEQFF
cdr3_nt: TGCGCCAGCAGCCAGTCCTGGACTCGAAGCGGGAAGTGGGTCAATGAGCAGTTCTTC